This T cell receptor (beta chain) emerged from a study of neoadjuvant anti-PD-1 for oral cavity cancer. General observations from the study: PBMC Gini-index clonality exceeded responders' in non-responders post-nivolumab.

Note on this clone: Its target is not known.

V dropped 3 bases and J dropped 15; count of bases not matched to a gene: 9. From germline, CDR1 is SGHVS and CDR2 FQNEAQ. The CDR3 totals 13 residues. These oral cavity squamous cell carcinomas were HPV-negative and locally advanced. PBMC libraries mostly used 450 to 600 ng of input genomic DNA, with six replicates per sample. The assay was immunoSEQ multiplex PCR, and TCRdb's table has in-frame clones only and misses some. The top ten hold 3% of the sample, which has about 6,700 clones, approximately 75% seen once. The sequence derives from a person aged 40 to 85 with oral cavity squamous cell carcinoma. The rearrangement joins TRBV7-8 to TRBJ2-1; 9 positions match TRBD1. This specimen was PBMCs, taken before nivolumab (anti-PD-1) treatment. The chain's CDR3 is CASSLGGDRVLFF. The CDR3 DNA is TGTGCCAGCAGCTTGGGGGGGGACAGGGTTCTGTTCTTC.